This T cell receptor (beta chain) was recorded in a study of blood T cell repertoires in COVID-19 (TCRdb year 2020). With respect to the entire study: Samples covering the acute and convalescent phases of COVID-19 were provided by collaborators in the United States, Italy and Spain. The material from the prospective study consisted of cDNA or gDNA derived from T cells, B-cell-depleted T cells, or PBMCs. Deeply sampled blood TCRbeta repertoires from subjects exposed to, actively infected with, or recovered from COVID-19 were included in the dataset. The repertoires were made available in a free public database intended to serve as a resource for research on the immune response to SARS-CoV-2. Samples were obtained from the ongoing ImmuneRACE study (first 160 participants) and from 1,200 or so subjects provided by 6 global collaborators. Sample metadata almost always included a de-identified subject ID, COVID-19 status, age in years and sex. HLA class I and class II types, where available, came from metadata supplied by the sample provider rather than from assay-based typing.

TCRbeta CDR3 regions were amplified from genomic DNA using the immunoSEQ Assay, a bias-controlled multiplex PCR. The study's processing was this. The number of nucleated cells in each sample was estimated by amplification of reference gene primers within the assay. To quantify the absolute abundance of each unique TCRbeta CDR3 rearrangement, sequence reads were collapsed and filtered. Productive Simpson clonality was computed per sample as the square root of Simpson's diversity index over productive rearrangements. Entries here come from immuneACCESS through TCRdb and include only in-frame sequences with V and J called. Some clones fail to appear in such tables; in the studies checked, an unresolved V gene covers under half of the shortfall, and the cause of the remainder is unknown. Clone size and V and J calls were adopted from that table, with D and trimming inferred from the DNA. The sample includes around 140,000 clones, with around 87% observed a single time. The biggest ten clones account for around an eighth of the sample.

This clone has just a few counts. This clone's antigen is unknown. No qualities accompany the bases; no much larger clone lies one base away. The study at large found these results: How much clinical and demographic metadata was included differed by source and by participant, and the metadata was provided uncurated.

Spanning cysteine to phenylalanine, the CDR3 consists of 13 amino acids. The DNA shown is the 39-base CDR3, in frame from base 1. CDR1 and CDR2 were assigned from the germline V gene as KGHDR and SFDVKD. A distance of 6 bases separates the germline ends of V and J, which lose 6 bases and 2 bases respectively. In Seattle, one collaborating source enrolled patients while the infection was active and tracked those patients longitudinally over the course of disease. Whole blood was collected in K2EDTA tubes by collaborating institutions according to the institutions' own protocols. Collaborator samples were shipped for TCRbeta analysis as frozen whole blood, isolated PBMCs, or DNA extracted from either sample type.

The sequence is built from TRBV24-1 and TRBJ2-2; the D gene is unclear. Sequencing used peripheral blood. This clonotype originated in a man aged 18 to 30 with COVID-19, enrolled during active disease. The nucleotide sequence is given as TGTGCCACCAGTAATTCAAACACCGGGGAGCTGTTTTTT. Its translation is CATSNSNTGELFF.